This section outlines one TCR beta chain sequence together with its context. Clones were read by immunoSEQ multiplex PCR, and TCRdb kept only the in-frame ones, dropping some. Among tens of thousands of clones listed, less than 95% were seen once. The data belong to a study of control samples from healthy donors and cancer patients. The CDR3 runs to 16 residues. J lost 5 bases, V lost 5 bases, and 14 bases had no gene match. Germline CDR1 and CDR2: MNHEY and SMNVEV (reference sequence). The sequence was obtained from a woman aged 18-29 years in good health. This rearrangement joins TRBV27 to TRBJ1-2; TRBD1 aligns across 7 bases. Sequencing used blood. CDR3: CASSPYFEGTVYGYTF. The CDR3 DNA sequence: TGTGCCAGCAGTCCCTACTTTGAGGGGACAGTTTATGGCTACACCTTC.